These 20 T cell receptor beta chains came from one sample sequenced in a study of blood T cells in healthy people across ages. Primers used in a second PCR of roughly 6 to 11 cycles were a sample-barcoded 5' primer and a J-beta primer mix. MiXCR, run by TCRdb on the 5' RACE reads, gives a single entry per CDR3 protein. The sample shows 710,000 or so distinct CDR3 sequences, 22% of them seen only once. Sequencing was done on a sample of blood. All receptors derive from a man between 65 and 85 years old in good health.

In its sample, this clonotype was seen a few times. The chain couples TRBV5-1 to TRBJ2-1; D may be TRBD2 (6 bases). CDR1 is SGHRS, CDR2 YFSETQ, per germline. V lost 4 bases to trimming and J lost 0 bases, with 14 bases between them. The CDR3 runs to 16 residues. CDR3 region: CASSEIAATSYNEQFF. Here the CDR3 DNA reads TGCGCCAGCAGCGAAATAGCGGCAACCTCCTACAATGAGCAGTTCTTC.

This rearrangement joins TRBV5-6 to TRBJ1-1; D is ambiguous. Trimming removed 4 bases at V and 6 bases at J, with 16 bases between. Germline CDR1 reads SGHDT; CDR2 reads YYEEEE. CDR3 length: 14 residues. For the CDR3, the DNA is TGTGCCAGCAGCCCCGGGTTCTTTGGCGCTGAAGCTTTCTTT. Translating gives CASSPGFFGAEAFF.

This clonotype was seen more than once but under ten times. The chain uses TRBV7-9 and TRBJ2-1; either TRBD1 or TRBD2 may supply D (5 bases each). The CDR3 is 14 residues long. Germline loops: CDR1 SEHNR, CDR2 FQNEAQ (reference sequence). V lost 5 bases to trimming and J lost 4 bases, with 12 bases between them. The CDR3 DNA sequence: TGTGCCAGCAGCCGGGACCTATTATACAATGAGCAGTTCTTC. It yields the protein CASSRDLLYNEQFF. The full variable domain, its missing parts supplied by reference TRBV7-9 and TRBJ2-1, is DTGVSQNPRHKITKRGQNVTFRCDPISEHNRLYWYRQTLGQGPEFLTYFQNEAQLEKSRLLSDRFSAERPKGSFSTLEIQRTEQGDSAMYLCASSRDLLYNEQFFGPGTRLTVL.

The genes are TRBV28 and TRBJ2-3, with 8 bases matching TRBD2. The germline CDR1 and CDR2 sequences are MDHEN and SYDVKM. This CDR3 region has 15 residues. V dropped 4 bases and J dropped 5; count of bases not matched to a gene: 8. The CDR3 region has the DNA TGTGCCAGCAGTTCCGGGGGGGCCAACGGAGATACGCAGTATTTT. Translation: CASSSGGANGDTQYF.

Ten or more counts support this clonotype. The chain combines TRBV11-2 with TRBJ2-3; D might be TRBD2 (7 bases). Trimming cost V 2 bases and J 5 bases, with 14 bases left between them. The CDR3 has 15 residues. Looked up from germline, CDR1 is SGHAT and CDR2 is FQNNGV. The CDR3 region has the DNA TGTGCCAGCAGCTTAACGGGGGGCATCCAAGATACGCAGTATTTT. Protein: CASSLTGGIQDTQYF.

The rearrangement links TRBV5-1 to TRBJ2-7; TRBD1 matches at 9 bases. This CDR3 contains 15 residues. From germline, CDR1 is SGHRS and CDR2 YFSETQ. J gave up 2 bases and V 2 bases, and 5 bases lay outside the gene matches. This CDR3 is CASSLQRQGAYEQYF. The CDR3 DNA reads TGCGCCAGCAGCTTACAAAGACAGGGGGCCTACGAGCAGTACTTC.

The chain links TRBV18 to TRBJ1-4; D is perhaps TRBD1 (6 bases). Germline V gene sequence: CDR1 KGHSH, CDR2 LQKENI. The V end lost 0 bases, the J end lost 0 bases, and 8 bases lay between the germline ends. The CDR3 sequence is 16 residues long. CDR3 protein: CASSPPDSPTNEKLFF. The CDR3 coding sequence is TGTGCCAGCTCACCACCGGACAGCCCAACTAATGAAAAACTGTTTTTT.

This clonotype was observed a single time. One end of the junction does not line up with germline, which may come from a read error. As DNA, the CDR3 is TGTACCAGCAGCGGGACGTACTCTGGAAACACCATATATTTT. This codes for CTSSGTYSGNTIYF. The rearrangement links TRBV9 to TRBJ1-3; tentatively, D is TRBD1 (5 bases). CDR3 length equals 14 residues. Germline CDR1 reads SGDLS; CDR2 reads YYNGEE. Based on the CDR3 plus reference TRBV9 and TRBJ1-3, the full variable domain is DSGVTQTPKHLITATGQRVTLRCSPRSGDLSVYWYQQSLDQGLQFLIQYYNGEERAKGNILERFSAQQFPDLHSELNLSSLELGDSALYFCTSSGTYSGNTIYFGEGSWLTVV.

The V call is TRBV20-1, the J call TRBJ2-5; D is possibly TRBD2 (7 bases). Deletions cut 4 bases from V and 7 bases from J, with 10 bases between. Germline V gene data show CDR1 as DFQATT and CDR2 as SNEGSKA (reference sequence). The CDR3 length is 11 residues. The CDR3 protein is CSANREGTQYF. DNA for the CDR3: TGCAGTGCTAACAGGGAGGGGACCCAGTACTTC.

Only a few counts were recorded for this clonotype. The chain couples TRBV28 to TRBJ2-7, with D unresolved. Trimming shortened V by 4 bases and J by 4 bases, and 8 bases separated the two germline ends. The CDR3 loop spans 12 amino acids. Germline CDR1 MDHEN, CDR2 SYDVKM. In DNA, the CDR3 is TGTGCCAGCAGTTCTCTGAGGTACGAGCAGTACTTC. Its translation is CASSSLRYEQYF.

As regards this clonotype: Because it lacks the conserved phenylalanine or tryptophan at the end, this CDR3 is likely a read error. The chain employs TRBV18 and TRBJ2-5, with D perhaps given as TRBD1 or TRBD2 (5 bases each). This CDR3 is 14 amino acids long. V lost 2 bases and J 11 bases, leaving 18 bases between the germline ends. The germline gives CDR1 KGHSH, CDR2 LQKENI. The CDR3 loop is CASSPGAHPWEQYV. CDR3 nucleotide sequence: TGTGCCAGCTCACCAGGGGCACACCCATGGGAGCAGTACGTC.

There are a few counts of this clonotype. The chain couples TRBV20-1 to TRBJ1-5, with D possibly TRBD1 on 5 matching bases. V was pared by 3 bases and J by 0 bases, with 15 bases between. Per the germline V gene, CDR1 is DFQATT and CDR2 is SNEGSKA (reference sequence). The CDR3 contains 16 residues. In nucleotides, the CDR3 is TGCAGTGCTAGTTTGGGATCGGGGCGTAGCAATCAGCCCCAGCATTTT. Translation gives CSASLGSGRSNQPQHF.

This clonotype has just a few counts. The chain uses TRBV20-1 and TRBJ1-6, with 8 nucleotides matching TRBD1. The CDR3 contains 16 residues. Germline loops: CDR1 DFQATT, CDR2 SNEGSKA (reference sequence). After removal of 2 bases from V and 6 bases from J, the junction contained 9 bases not matched to a gene. CDR3 protein: CSARTGTGHSNSPLHF. CDR3 DNA sequence: TGCAGTGCTAGAACCGGGACAGGACATTCTAATTCACCCCTCCACTTT.

This clonotype was found once. The rearrangement links TRBV7-2 to TRBJ2-7, with a tentative D call TRBD1 (6 bases). The V end lost 5 bases, the J end lost 0 bases, and 11 bases lay between the germline ends. Germline V lookup: CDR1 SGHTA, CDR2 FQGNSA. The CDR3 consists of 14 residues. The CDR3 sequence is CASSAIRGSYEQYF. The CDR3 nucleotides read TGTGCCAGCAGCGCGATCAGGGGCTCCTACGAGCAGTACTTC.

The rearrangement joins TRBV24-1 to TRBJ2-1; TRBD2 aligns across 12 bases. The J call may be wrong; the DNA end is better matched by TRBJ2-7. The CDR3 consists of 17 residues. The germline gives CDR1 KGHDR, CDR2 SFDVKD. CDR3 residues: CATSVLGLAGNAYEQYV. The CDR3 nucleotides are TGTGCCACCAGCGTTCTTGGACTAGCGGGAAACGCCTACGAGCAGTACGTC.

In regard to this clonotype: The junction does not match germline at one end; this may be a read error. The V call is TRBV24-1, the J call TRBJ2-1, with no clear D. The CDR3 is 12 residues long. CDR1 is KGHDR and CDR2 is SFDVKD in the germline V gene. The CDR3 bases are TGTGCCACCAGTGATTTAAGGGATGAGCAGCTCTTC. Protein product: CATSDLRDEQLF.

The chain couples TRBV20-1 to TRBJ2-2; D may be TRBD1 or TRBD2 (5 bases each). Trimming took 0 bases from V and 4 from J, leaving 15 bases between them. CDR1 and CDR2 from the germline V gene are DFQATT and SNEGSKA (reference sequence). This CDR3 has 16 amino acids. The CDR3 nucleotides read TGCAGTGCTAGAGACGGACGGGACCTCCTCACCGGGGAGCTGTTTTTT. Its protein is CSARDGRDLLTGELFF.

V and J are TRBV2 and TRBJ2-3; possible D gene TRBD1, 6 bases. The germline CDR1 and CDR2 sequences are SNHLY and FYNNEI. This CDR3 has 15 amino acids. Trimming cost V 3 bases and J 3 bases, with 13 bases left between them. CDR3 region: CASSDPGQLTDTQYF. CDR3 sequence (DNA): TGTGCCAGCAGTGATCCGGGACAACTTACAGATACGCAGTATTTT. The whole variable domain, filled in from reference TRBV2 and TRBJ2-3, reads EPEVTQTPSHQVTQMGQEVILRCVPISNHLYFYWYRQILGQKVEFLVSFYNNEISEKSEIFDDQFSVERPDGSNFTLKIRSTKLEDSAMYFCASSDPGQLTDTQYFGPGTRLTVL.

J is TRBJ2-7 and V is TRBV6-5; a possible D gene is TRBD2 (5 bases). Per the germline V gene, CDR1 is MNHEY and CDR2 is SVGAGI. With 2 bases removed from V and 0 bases from J, the gap between germline ends came to 8 bases. The CDR3 loop spans 14 amino acids. The CDR3 loop is CASSYERNSYEQYF. Here the CDR3 DNA reads TGTGCCAGCAGTTACGAGCGGAACTCCTACGAGCAGTACTTC.

V usage is TRBV7-6 and J usage is TRBJ1-4, with D unclear. Germline CDR1 SGHVS, CDR2 FNYEAQ. The CDR3 loop spans 13 amino acids. Trimming left V 2 bases short and J 5 bases short, with 6 bases between. The CDR3 loop is CASSLYWNEKLFF. The CDR3 nucleotides are TGTGCCAGCAGCTTATACTGGAATGAAAAACTGTTTTTT.